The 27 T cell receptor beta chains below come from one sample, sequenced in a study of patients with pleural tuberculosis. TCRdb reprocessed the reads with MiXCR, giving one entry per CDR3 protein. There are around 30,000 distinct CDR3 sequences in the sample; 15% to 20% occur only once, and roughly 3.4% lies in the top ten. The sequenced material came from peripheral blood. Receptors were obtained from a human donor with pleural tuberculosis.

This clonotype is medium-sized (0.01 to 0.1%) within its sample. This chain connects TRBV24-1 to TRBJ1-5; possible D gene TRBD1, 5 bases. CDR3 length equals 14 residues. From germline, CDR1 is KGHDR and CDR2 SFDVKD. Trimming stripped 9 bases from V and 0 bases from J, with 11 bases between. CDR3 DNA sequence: TGTGCCACCTCAGGGCGAGATAGCAATCAGCCCCAGCATTTT. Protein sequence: CATSGRDSNQPQHF.

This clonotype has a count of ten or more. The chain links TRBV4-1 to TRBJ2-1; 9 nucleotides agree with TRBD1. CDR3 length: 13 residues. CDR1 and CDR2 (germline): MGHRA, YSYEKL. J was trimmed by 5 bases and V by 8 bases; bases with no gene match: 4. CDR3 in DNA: TGCGCCAGCGGACAGGGGAATCACAATGAGCAGTTCTTC. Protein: CASGQGNHNEQFF.

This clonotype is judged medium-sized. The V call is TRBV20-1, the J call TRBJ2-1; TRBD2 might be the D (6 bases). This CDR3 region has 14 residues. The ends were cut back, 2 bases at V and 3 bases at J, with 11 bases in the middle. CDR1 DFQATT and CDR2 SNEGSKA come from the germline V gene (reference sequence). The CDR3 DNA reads TGCAGTGCTAGACAGCCTAGCGACTACAATGAGCAGTTCTTC. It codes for CSARQPSDYNEQFF.

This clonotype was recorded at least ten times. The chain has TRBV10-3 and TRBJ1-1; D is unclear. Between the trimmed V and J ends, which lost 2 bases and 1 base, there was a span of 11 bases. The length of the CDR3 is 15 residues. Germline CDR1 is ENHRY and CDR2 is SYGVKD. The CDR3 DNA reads TGTGCCATCAGTGAGCCCGCCCCCCGGAACACTGAAGCTTTCTTT. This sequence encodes CAISEPAPRNTEAFF.

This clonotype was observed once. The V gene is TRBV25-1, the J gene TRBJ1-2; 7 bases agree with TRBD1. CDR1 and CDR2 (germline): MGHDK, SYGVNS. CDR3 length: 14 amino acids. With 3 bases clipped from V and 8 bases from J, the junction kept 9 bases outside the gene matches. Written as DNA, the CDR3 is TGTGCCAGCAGTGAGTGGGACAGAGATTTGGGCTACACCTTC. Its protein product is CASSEWDRDLGYTF.

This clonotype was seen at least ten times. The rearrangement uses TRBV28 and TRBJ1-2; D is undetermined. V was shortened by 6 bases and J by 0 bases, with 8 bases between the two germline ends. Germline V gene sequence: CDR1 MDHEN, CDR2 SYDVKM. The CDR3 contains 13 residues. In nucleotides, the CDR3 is TGTGCCAGCAGGGAAAATACTAACTATGGCTACACCTTC. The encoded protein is CASRENTNYGYTF.

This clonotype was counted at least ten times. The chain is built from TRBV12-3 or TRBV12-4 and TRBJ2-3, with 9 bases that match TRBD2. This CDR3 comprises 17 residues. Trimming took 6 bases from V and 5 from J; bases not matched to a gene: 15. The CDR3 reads CASRPNLAGSLGDTQYF. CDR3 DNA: TGTGCCAGCAGACCCAATCTAGCGGGGAGCCTCGGAGATACGCAGTATTTT.

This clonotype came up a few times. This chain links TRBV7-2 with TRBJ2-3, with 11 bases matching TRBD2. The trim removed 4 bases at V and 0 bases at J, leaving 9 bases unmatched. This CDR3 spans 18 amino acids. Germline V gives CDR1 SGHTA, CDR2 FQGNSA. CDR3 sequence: CASSSPGLAAESTDTQYF. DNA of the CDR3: TGTGCCAGCAGCTCCCCGGGACTAGCGGCCGAGAGCACAGATACGCAGTATTTT. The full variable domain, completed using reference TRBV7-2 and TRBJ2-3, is GAGVSQSPSNKVTEKGKDVELRCDPISGHTALYWYRQSLGQGLEFLIYFQGNSAPDKSGLPSDRFSAERTGGSVSTLTIQRTQQEDSAVYLCASSSPGLAAESTDTQYFGPGTRLTVL.

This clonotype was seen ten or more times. The CDR3 here is CASSFFRTTTYNEQFF. The CDR3 DNA reads TGTGCCAGCAGCTTTTTTCGGACAACTACCTACAATGAGCAGTTCTTC. The rearrangement links TRBV7-9 to TRBJ2-1; D might be TRBD1 (5 bases). V lost 3 bases, J lost 2 bases, and 14 bases lay in between. The CDR3 spans 16 residues. Germline V gene lookup returns CDR1 SEHNR and CDR2 FQNEAQ (reference sequence).

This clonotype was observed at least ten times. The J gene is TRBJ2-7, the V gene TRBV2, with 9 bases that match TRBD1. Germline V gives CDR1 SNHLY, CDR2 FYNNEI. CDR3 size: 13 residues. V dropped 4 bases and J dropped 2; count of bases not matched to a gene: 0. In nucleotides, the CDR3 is TGTGCCAGCAGTGGGACAGGGGCCTACGAGCAGTACTTC. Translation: CASSGTGAYEQYF.

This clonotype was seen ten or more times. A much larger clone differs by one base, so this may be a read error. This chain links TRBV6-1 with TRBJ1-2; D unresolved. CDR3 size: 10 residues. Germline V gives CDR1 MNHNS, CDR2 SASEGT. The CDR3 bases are TGTGCCAGCAGGGAGGATGGCTACGCCTTC. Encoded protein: CASREDGYAF.

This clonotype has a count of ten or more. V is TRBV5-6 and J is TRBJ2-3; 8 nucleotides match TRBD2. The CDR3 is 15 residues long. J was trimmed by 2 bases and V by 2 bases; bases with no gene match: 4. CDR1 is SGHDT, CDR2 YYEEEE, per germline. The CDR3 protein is CASSFPAGVTDTQYF. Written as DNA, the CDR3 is TGTGCCAGCAGCTTTCCAGCGGGAGTCACAGATACGCAGTATTTT.

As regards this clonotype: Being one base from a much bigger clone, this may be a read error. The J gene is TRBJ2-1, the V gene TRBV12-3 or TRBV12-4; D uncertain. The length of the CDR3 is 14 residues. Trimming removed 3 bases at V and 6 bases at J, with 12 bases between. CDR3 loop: CASSLVRNANEQFF. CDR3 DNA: TGTGCCAGCAGTTTGGTACGAAATGCCAATGAGCAGTTCTTC.

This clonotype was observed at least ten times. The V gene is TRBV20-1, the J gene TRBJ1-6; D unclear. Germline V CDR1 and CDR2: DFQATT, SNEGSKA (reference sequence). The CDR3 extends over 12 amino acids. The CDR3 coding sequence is TGCAGCTGCATCAGTGGGAATTCACCCCTCCACTTT. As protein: CSCISGNSPLHF.

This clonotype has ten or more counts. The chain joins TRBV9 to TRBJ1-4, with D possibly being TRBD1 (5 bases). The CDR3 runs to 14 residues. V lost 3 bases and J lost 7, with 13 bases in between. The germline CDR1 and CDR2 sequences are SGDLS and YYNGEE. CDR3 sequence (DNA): TGTGCCAGCAGCGCGGACGGGAGGGGTGAAAAACTGTTTTTT. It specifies CASSADGRGEKLFF.

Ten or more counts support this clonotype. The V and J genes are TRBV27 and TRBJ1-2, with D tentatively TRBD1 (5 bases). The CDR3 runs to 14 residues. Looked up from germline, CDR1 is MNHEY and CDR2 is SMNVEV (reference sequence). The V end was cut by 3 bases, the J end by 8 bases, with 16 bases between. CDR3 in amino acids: CASSFGPGQWGYTF. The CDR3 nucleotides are TGTGCCAGCAGTTTTGGTCCGGGGCAGTGGGGCTACACCTTC.

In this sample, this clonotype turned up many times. CDR3 protein: CASSLQEFQETQYF. The CDR3 DNA reads as TGCGCCAGCAGCTTACAGGAGTTCCAAGAGACCCAGTACTTC. This sequence joins TRBV5-1 and TRBJ2-5, with D possibly matching TRBD1 (5 bases). The CDR3 is 14 residues long. Germline CDR1 and CDR2: SGHRS and YFSETQ. Trimming shortened V by 2 bases and J by 1 base, and 9 bases separated the two germline ends.

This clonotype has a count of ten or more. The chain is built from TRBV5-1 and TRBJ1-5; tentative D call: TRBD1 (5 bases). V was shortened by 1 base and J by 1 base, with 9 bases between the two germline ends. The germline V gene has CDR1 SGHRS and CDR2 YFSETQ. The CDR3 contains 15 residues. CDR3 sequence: CASSLTGESNQPQHF. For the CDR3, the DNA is TGCGCCAGCAGCTTGACAGGAGAGAGCAATCAGCCCCAGCATTTT.

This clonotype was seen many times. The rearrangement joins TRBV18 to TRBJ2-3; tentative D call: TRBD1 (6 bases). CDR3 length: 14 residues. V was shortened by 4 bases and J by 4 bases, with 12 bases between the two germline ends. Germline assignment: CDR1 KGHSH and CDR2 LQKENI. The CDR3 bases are TGTGCCAGCTCACAATACAGGGATGCAGATACGCAGTATTTT. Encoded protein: CASSQYRDADTQYF.

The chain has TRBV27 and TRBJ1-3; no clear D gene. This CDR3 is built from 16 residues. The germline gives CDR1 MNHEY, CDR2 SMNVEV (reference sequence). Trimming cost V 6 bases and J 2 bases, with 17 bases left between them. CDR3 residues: CASRAGGYGTGNTIYF. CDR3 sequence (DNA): TGTGCCAGCAGAGCGGGAGGGTATGGGACTGGAAACACCATATATTTT.

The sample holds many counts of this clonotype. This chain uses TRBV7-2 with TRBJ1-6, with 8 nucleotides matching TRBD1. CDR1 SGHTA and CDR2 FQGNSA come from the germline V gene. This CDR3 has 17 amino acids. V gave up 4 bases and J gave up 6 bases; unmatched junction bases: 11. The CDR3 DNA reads TGTGCCAGCAGCTCAGGAGGGACGGGACAGGCTAATTCACCCCTCCACTTT. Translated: CASSSGGTGQANSPLHF.

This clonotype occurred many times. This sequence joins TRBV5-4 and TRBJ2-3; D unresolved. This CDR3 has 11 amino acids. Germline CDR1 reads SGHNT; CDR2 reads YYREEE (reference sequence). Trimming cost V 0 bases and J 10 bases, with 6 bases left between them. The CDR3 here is CASSLGRAQYF. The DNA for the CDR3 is TGTGCCAGCAGCTTGGGGCGTGCGCAGTATTTT.

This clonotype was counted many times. CDR3 amino acids: CASSSPGQGGDEQFF. DNA of the CDR3: TGTGCCAGCAGCTCGCCGGGACAGGGTGGCGATGAGCAGTTCTTC. The chain couples TRBV7-9 to TRBJ2-1, with 9 nucleotides matching TRBD1. In germline, CDR1 is SEHNR, CDR2 FQNEAQ (reference sequence). J was trimmed by 8 bases and V by 4 bases; bases with no gene match: 9. This CDR3 spans 15 amino acids.

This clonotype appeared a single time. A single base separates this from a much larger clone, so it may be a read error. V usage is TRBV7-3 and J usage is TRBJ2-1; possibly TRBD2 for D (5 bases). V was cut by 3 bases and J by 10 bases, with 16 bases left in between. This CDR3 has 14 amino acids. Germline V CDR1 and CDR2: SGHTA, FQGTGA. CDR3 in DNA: TGTGCCAGCAGCTTCGAAGGGAGCTCCTACGAGCAGTTCTTC. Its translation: CASSFEGSSYEQFF.

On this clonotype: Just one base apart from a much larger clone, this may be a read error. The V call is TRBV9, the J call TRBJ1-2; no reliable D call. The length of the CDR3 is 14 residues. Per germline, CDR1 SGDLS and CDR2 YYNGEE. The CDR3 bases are TGTGCCAGCAGAGCTGATTTCGGTGCCTATGGCCACACCTTC. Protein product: CASRADFGAYGHTF.

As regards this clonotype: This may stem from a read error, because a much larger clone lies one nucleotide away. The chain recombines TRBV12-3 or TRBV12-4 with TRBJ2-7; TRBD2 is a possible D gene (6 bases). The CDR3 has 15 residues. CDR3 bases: TGTGCCAGCAGTGTAGCCGGGGAGGCGAACTACGAGCAGTACTTC. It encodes CASSVAGEANYEQYF.

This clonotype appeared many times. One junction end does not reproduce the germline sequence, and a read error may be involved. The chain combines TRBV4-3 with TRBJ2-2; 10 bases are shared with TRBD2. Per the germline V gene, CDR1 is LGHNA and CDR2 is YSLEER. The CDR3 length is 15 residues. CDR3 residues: CASSDGLADTGKLFF. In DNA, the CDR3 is TGCGCCAGCAGCGATGGACTAGCGGACACCGGGAAGCTGTTTTTT.